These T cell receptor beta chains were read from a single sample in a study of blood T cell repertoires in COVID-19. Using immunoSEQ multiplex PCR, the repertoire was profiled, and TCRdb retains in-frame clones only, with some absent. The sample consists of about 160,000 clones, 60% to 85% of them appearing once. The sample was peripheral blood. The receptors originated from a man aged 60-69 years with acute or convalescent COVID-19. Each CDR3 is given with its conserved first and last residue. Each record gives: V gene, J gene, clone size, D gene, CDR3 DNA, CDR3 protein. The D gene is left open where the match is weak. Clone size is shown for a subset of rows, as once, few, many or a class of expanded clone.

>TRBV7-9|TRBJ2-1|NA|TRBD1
TGTGCCAGCAGTTCGCGGACAGGCCGTTCCTACAATGAGCAGTTCTTC
CASSSRTGRSYNEQFF
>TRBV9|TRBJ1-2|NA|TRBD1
TGTGCCAGCAGCGTAGGGGGGACAGGGCACCCATCGACCTATGGCTACACCTTC
CASSVGGTGHPSTYGYTF
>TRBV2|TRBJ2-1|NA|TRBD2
TGTGCCAGCAGGAAATCTAGCGGGGGGGCCGTAGAGCAGTTCTTC
CASRKSSGGAVEQFF
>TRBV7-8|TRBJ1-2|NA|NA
TGTGCCAGCAGCCCGACAGCCGAGGACTATGGCTACACCTTC
CASSPTAEDYGYTF
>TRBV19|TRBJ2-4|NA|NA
TGTGCCAGTAGCCCGACGGAGGGGAGGTGGGCCAAAAACATTCAGTACTTC
CASSPTEGRWAKNIQYF
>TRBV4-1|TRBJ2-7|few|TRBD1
TGCGCCAGCAGCCACACAGGGGTCCTCTACGAGCAGTACTTC
CASSHTGVLYEQYF
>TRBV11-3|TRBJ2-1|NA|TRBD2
TGTGCCAGCAGTCTTAGGGGCCTAGCGGGGTACAATGAGCAGTTCTTC
CASSLRGLAGYNEQFF
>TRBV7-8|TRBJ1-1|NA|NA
TGTGCCAGCAGCTTTTCCTTGATAAGGACACGGAGCACTGAAGCTTTCTTT
CASSFSLIRTRSTEAFF
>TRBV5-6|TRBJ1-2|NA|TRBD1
TGTGCCAGCAGCTACTGGACAGGATCTAACTATGGCTACACCTTC
CASSYWTGSNYGYTF
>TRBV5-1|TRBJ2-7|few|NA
TGCGCCAGCAGCCGCGACAGGTATTCCTACGAGCAGTACTTC
CASSRDRYSYEQYF
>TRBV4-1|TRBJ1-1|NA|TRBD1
TGCGCCAGCAGCCAAGCGACAGGGTTGGACACTGAAGCTTTCTTT
CASSQATGLDTEAFF
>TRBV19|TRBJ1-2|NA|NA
TGTGCCAGTAATTCGGACTATGGCTACACCTTC
CASNSDYGYTF
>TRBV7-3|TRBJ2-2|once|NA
TGTGCCAGCAGCTTATCACAGGGAAACACCGGGGAGCTGTTTTTT
CASSLSQGNTGELFF
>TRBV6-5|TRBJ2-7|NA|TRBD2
TGTGCCAGCAGTTACTCGAGCGGGGGGGGCTACGAGCAGTACTTC
CASSYSSGGGYEQYF
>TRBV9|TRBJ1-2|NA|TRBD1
TGTGCCAGCAGCCCCTCCCCCGGGACAGCATATGGCTACACCTTC
CASSPSPGTAYGYTF
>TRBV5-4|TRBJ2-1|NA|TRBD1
TGTGCCAGCAGCTTCGAGATAAACAGGGGCAGCTCCTACAATGAGCAGTTCTTC
CASSFEINRGSSYNEQFF
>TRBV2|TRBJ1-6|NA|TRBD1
TGTGCCGTTTTCCGGGACAGCTATAATTCACCCCTCCACTTT
CAVFRDSYNSPLHF
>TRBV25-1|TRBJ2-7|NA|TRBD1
TGTGCCAGCACCGGACAGGGGAATTCATACGAGCAGTACTTC
CASTGQGNSYEQYF
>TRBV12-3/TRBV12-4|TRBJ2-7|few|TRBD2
TGTGCCAGCAGTTTGGGACTAGCGATCGAGCAGTACTTC
CASSLGLAIEQYF
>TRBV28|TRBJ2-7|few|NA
TGTGCCAGCAGTGCTCAGTTCTACGAGCAGTACTTC
CASSAQFYEQYF
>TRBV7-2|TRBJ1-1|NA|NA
TGTGCCAGCAGCTTGGGAGACGACGTCCTCCCGGCTTTCTTT
CASSLGDDVLPAFF
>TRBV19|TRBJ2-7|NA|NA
TGTGCCAGTAGTGCGGGACAGACCTACGAGCAGTACTTC
CASSAGQTYEQYF
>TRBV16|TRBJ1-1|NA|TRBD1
TGTGCCAGCAGCCAAGGGACAGGGAATACTGAAGCTTTCTTT
CASSQGTGNTEAFF
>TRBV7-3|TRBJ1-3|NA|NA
TGTGCCAGCAGCGCACAGGGTGGACCTGGAAACACCATATATTTT
CASSAQGGPGNTIYF
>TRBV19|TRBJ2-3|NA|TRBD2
TGTGCCAGTAGTATGGTAGCGGGGTATGGGGATACGCAGTATTTT
CASSMVAGYGDTQYF
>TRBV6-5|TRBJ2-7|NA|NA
TGTGCCAGCAGTTACTACCGCGGGCCCTCCTACGAGCAGTACTTC
CASSYYRGPSYEQYF
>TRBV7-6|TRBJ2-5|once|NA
TGTGCCAGCAGCCCAAGCGCGGGCGGAACACCTGCGACCCCCGGCCAGTACTTC
CASSPSAGGTPATPGQYF
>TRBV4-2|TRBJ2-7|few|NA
TGTGCCAGCAGCCAACCTGGGACTTTCTCCTACGAGCAGTACTTC
CASSQPGTFSYEQYF
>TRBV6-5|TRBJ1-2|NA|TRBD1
TGTGCCAGCAACGGGGACAGGGGGCTGAACGGCTACACCTTC
CASNGDRGLNGYTF
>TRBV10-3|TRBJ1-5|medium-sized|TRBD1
TGTGCCATCAGTTCCGGGACAGGGGACCAGCCCCAGCATTTT
CAISSGTGDQPQHF
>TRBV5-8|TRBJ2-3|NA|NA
TGTGCCAGCAGCCTACGACAGTTCACAGATACGCAGTATTTT
CASSLRQFTDTQYF
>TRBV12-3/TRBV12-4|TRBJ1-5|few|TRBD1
TGTGCCAGCAGTGGGACAGAAAATCAGCCCCAGCATTTT
CASSGTENQPQHF
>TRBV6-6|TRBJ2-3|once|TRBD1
TGTGCCAGCACAAACAGGGGATTTAGCACAGATACGCAGTATTTT
CASTNRGFSTDTQYF
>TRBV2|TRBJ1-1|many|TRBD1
TGTGCCAGCAGTGTCGGCAGGGGGCCGGCTGAAGCTTTCTTT
CASSVGRGPAEAFF
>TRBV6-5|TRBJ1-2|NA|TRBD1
TGTGCCAGCAGTTACTCGGGACAGAACTATGGCTACACCTTC
CASSYSGQNYGYTF
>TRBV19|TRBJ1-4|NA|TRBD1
TGTGCCAGTAGTATAGGGGGACAGGGGAATGAAAAACTGTTTTTT
CASSIGGQGNEKLFF
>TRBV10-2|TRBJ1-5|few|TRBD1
TGCGCCAGCAGTGATGCCAGGGGGGTAGGGCAGCCCCAGCATTTT
CASSDARGVGQPQHF
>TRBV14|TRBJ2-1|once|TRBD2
TGTGCCAGCGGACTAGCGGGAACCGAGCAGTTCTTC
CASGLAGTEQFF
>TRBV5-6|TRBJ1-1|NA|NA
TGTGCCAGCAGCTTGGACAGATTTGAAGCTTTCTTT
CASSLDRFEAFF
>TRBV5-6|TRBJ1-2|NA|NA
TGTGCCAGCAGCGCCGACAGAGGCTACACCTTC
CASSADRGYTF
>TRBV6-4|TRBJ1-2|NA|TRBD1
TGTGCCAGGACTCGGGACAGGGCGGGCTATGGCTACACCTTC
CARTRDRAGYGYTF
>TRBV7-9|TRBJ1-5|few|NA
TGTGCCAGCAGCTTAGGGCCTCAGCCCCAGCATTTT
CASSLGPQPQHF
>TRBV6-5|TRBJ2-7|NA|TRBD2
TGTGCCAGCACCAGTGGACTAGGCGCGCGGGAGCAGTACTTC
CASTSGLGAREQYF
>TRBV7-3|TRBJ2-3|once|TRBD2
TGTGCCAGCAGCTTAACTGGGGGGGTACCCACAGATACGCAGTATTTT
CASSLTGGVPTDTQYF
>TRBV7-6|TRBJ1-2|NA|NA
TGTGCCAGCAGCAAGACAGAGAACTATGGCTACACCTTC
CASSKTENYGYTF
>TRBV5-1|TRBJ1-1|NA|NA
TGCGCCAGCGGGACCGGACAGTTGAACACTGAAGCTTTCTTT
CASGTGQLNTEAFF